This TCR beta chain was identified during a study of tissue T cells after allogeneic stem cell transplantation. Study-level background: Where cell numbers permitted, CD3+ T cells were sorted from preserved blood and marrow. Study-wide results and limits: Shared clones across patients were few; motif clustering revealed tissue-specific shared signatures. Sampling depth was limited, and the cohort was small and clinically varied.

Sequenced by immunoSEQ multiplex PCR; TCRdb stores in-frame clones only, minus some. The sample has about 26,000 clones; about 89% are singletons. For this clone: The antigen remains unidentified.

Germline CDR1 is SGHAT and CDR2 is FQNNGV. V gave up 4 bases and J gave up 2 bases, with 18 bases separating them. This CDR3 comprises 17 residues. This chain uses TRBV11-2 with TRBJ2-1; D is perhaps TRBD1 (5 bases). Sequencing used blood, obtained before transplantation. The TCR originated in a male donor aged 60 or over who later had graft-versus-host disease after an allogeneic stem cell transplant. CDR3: CASSSSLKQGPYNEQFF. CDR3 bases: TGTGCCAGCAGCTCATCCCTTAAGCAGGGCCCCTACAATGAGCAGTTCTTC.